These 26 T cell receptor beta chains were all obtained from the same sample, sequenced in a study of siplizumab effects on memory and regulatory T cells. TCRdb's copy holds only in-frame clones and misses some; the assay was immunoSEQ multiplex PCR. The repertoire includes over 85,000 clones, around 90% of them detected once, and 0.9% to 1.3% sits in the top ten. The material sequenced was CD4+ T cells sorted from blood. These TCRs come from a human donor in good health.

This chain links TRBV6-5 with TRBJ2-7, with TRBD1 identical over 7 bases. This CDR3 has 15 amino acids. V trimming: 5 bases; J trimming: 2 bases; junction bases outside the gene matches: 9. Germline assignment: CDR1 MNHEY and CDR2 SVGAGI. The CDR3 DNA reads TGTGCCAGCAGTGTCAGGGGGACCATGACCTACGAGCAGTACTTC. Protein sequence: CASSVRGTMTYEQYF.

V and J are TRBV7-2 and TRBJ2-4; tentatively, D is TRBD1 (5 bases). Germline V CDR1 and CDR2: SGHTA, FQGNSA. V was pared by 4 bases and J by 8 bases, with 15 bases between. This CDR3 comprises 14 residues. The CDR3 here is CASSSRPRADIQYF. The DNA for the CDR3 is TGTGCCAGCAGCTCGCGCCCCAGGGCAGACATTCAGTACTTC.

The chain carries TRBV6-6 and TRBJ2-7, with 9 bases that match TRBD2. Looked up from germline, CDR1 is MNHNY and CDR2 is SVGAGI (reference sequence). This CDR3 spans 16 amino acids. V was pared by 10 bases and J by 4 bases, with 17 bases of the junction left unmatched. Here the CDR3 reads CATSLPPTTSGYEQYF. The CDR3 bases are TGTGCCACCAGCCTACCCCCAACGACTAGCGGATACGAGCAGTACTTC.

The chain uses TRBV5-8 and TRBJ1-1, with a weak D call TRBD1 (5 bases). The CDR3 has 18 residues. In germline, CDR1 is SGHTS, CDR2 YDEGEE. Trimming removed 4 bases from V and 3 bases from J, with 25 bases in between. CDR3 DNA sequence: TGTGCCAGCAGCGGAGGACCCAACCCTGGATCAGGGTACACTGAAGCTTTCTTT. It yields the protein CASSGGPNPGSGYTEAFF.

The CDR3 is CASSQTGSWVGYTF. The CDR3, as DNA: TGTGCCAGCTCACAAACCGGGAGTTGGGTTGGCTACACCTTC. The chain uses TRBV18 and TRBJ1-2, with D uncertain. Per the germline V gene, CDR1 is KGHSH and CDR2 is LQKENI. Trimming removed 4 bases at V and 7 bases at J, with 16 bases between. The CDR3 runs 14 residues. The full variable domain, rest sourced from reference TRBV18 and TRBJ1-2, is NAGVMQNPRHLVRRRGQEARLRCSPMKGHSHVYWYRQLPEEGLKFMVYLQKENIIDESGMPKERFSAEFPKEGPSILRIQQVVRGDSAAYFCASSQTGSWVGYTFGSGTRLTVV.

The chain couples TRBV4-1 to TRBJ2-3; no firm D call. CDR1 and CDR2 from the germline V gene are MGHRA and YSYEKL. This CDR3 comprises 14 residues. V lost 1 base and J lost 2, with 7 bases in between. The CDR3 DNA sequence: TGCGCCAGCAGCCAAGTCTTAAACACAGATACGCAGTATTTT. Protein product: CASSQVLNTDTQYF.

The V and J genes are TRBV5-7 and TRBJ2-5; 8 nucleotides agree with TRBD2. TRBV5-7 is known as an ORF, though its function is uncertain. The CDR3 has 15 residues. After removal of 4 bases from V and 3 bases from J, the junction contained 8 bases not matched to a gene. CDR3 coding DNA: TGTGCCAGCAGCCTAACCGAAGCGGGAGAAGAGACCCAGTACTTC. Translated: CASSLTEAGEETQYF.

This chain joins TRBV30 and TRBJ1-2; D remains unclear. Per the germline V gene, CDR1 is GTSNPN and CDR2 is SVGIG (reference sequence). This CDR3 is built from 13 residues. The V end lost 3 bases, the J end lost 4 bases, and 12 bases lay between the germline ends. CDR3 in DNA: TGTGCCTGGAGCCGATCGACTACCTATGGCTACACCTTC. Translating it yields CAWSRSTTYGYTF.

This clone was seen a single time. The gene calls are TRBV28 and TRBJ2-1; no firm D call. Trimming removed 4 bases at V and 0 bases at J, with 13 bases between. CDR3 length: 16 amino acids. Germline CDR1 is MDHEN and CDR2 is SYDVKM. The CDR3 here is CASSSLGPSSYNEQFF. Here the CDR3 DNA reads TGTGCCAGCAGTTCCCTGGGTCCAAGCTCCTACAATGAGCAGTTCTTC.

The gene calls are TRBV5-1 and TRBJ2-2; the D is unclear. In germline, CDR1 is SGHRS, CDR2 YFSETQ. The V gene lost 0 bases and the J gene lost 7 bases, with 7 bases spanning the gap. The length of the CDR3 is 13 residues. Here the CDR3 DNA reads TGCGCCAGCAGCTTGGAGGGATTCGGGGAGCTGTTTTTT. This translates into CASSLEGFGELFF.

The rearrangement links TRBV7-8 to TRBJ1-2; D ambiguous. CDR1 is SGHVS and CDR2 is FQNEAQ in the germline V gene. The V and J ends lost 4 bases and 4 bases respectively, with 4 bases between them. This CDR3 contains 11 residues. CDR3 DNA: TGTGCCAGCAGCTCTACCTATGGCTACACCTTC. It is translated as CASSSTYGYTF.

The gene calls are TRBV28 and TRBJ1-2, with TRBD1 matching over 9 bases. Germline assignment: CDR1 MDHEN and CDR2 SYDVKM. The ends lost 6 bases at V and 3 bases at J; junction bases unmatched: 14. The CDR3 is made up of 17 amino acids. The CDR3 is CASSQSRDRVIYYGYTF. The CDR3 nucleotides are TGTGCCAGCAGCCAATCACGGGACAGGGTAATTTACTATGGCTACACCTTC.

The V call is TRBV7-9, the J call TRBJ1-1; D uncertain. V was clipped by 2 bases and J by 3 bases, with 13 bases between them. Germline V gene data show CDR1 as SEHNR and CDR2 as FQNEAQ (reference sequence). This CDR3 contains 15 residues. The CDR3: CASSLRPSRHTEAFF. Here the CDR3 DNA reads TGTGCCAGCAGCTTACGACCCTCGCGACACACTGAAGCTTTCTTT. The variable domain in full, completed from reference TRBV7-9 and TRBJ1-1, reads DTGVSQNPRHKITKRGQNVTFRCDPISEHNRLYWYRQTLGQGPEFLTYFQNEAQLEKSRLLSDRFSAERPKGSFSTLEIQRTEQGDSAMYLCASSLRPSRHTEAFFGQGTRLTVV.

The V and J genes are TRBV27 and TRBJ2-7, with 11 nucleotides matching TRBD2. The CDR3 sequence is 13 residues long. Trimming took 4 bases from V and 5 from J; bases not matched to a gene: 1. The germline CDR1 and CDR2 sequences are MNHEY and SMNVEV (reference sequence). CDR3 nucleotide sequence: TGTGCCAGCAGTTCTAGCGGGAGGCACGAGCAGTACTTC. It codes for CASSSSGRHEQYF.

The gene calls are TRBV18 and TRBJ2-4; 14 positions match TRBD2. This CDR3 has 16 residues. V shed 6 bases, J shed 9 bases, and the junction held 10 bases outside the gene matches. Germline V CDR1 and CDR2: KGHSH, LQKENI. CDR3: CASSGRLAGGPGIQYF. The CDR3 bases are TGTGCCAGCTCCGGACGACTAGCGGGAGGGCCGGGCATTCAGTACTTC.

The chain joins TRBV2 to TRBJ2-2; the D is unclear. From germline, CDR1 is SNHLY and CDR2 FYNNEI. V was pared by 0 bases and J by 5 bases, with 7 bases between. The CDR3 is made up of 14 amino acids. CDR3 in amino acids: CASSEAGGTGELFF. The CDR3, as DNA: TGTGCCAGCAGTGAAGCCGGCGGAACCGGGGAGCTGTTTTTT. The full variable domain, with the rest looked up from reference TRBV2 and TRBJ2-2, is EPEVTQTPSHQVTQMGQEVILRCVPISNHLYFYWYRQILGQKVEFLVSFYNNEISEKSEIFDDQFSVERPDGSNFTLKIRSTKLEDSAMYFCASSEAGGTGELFFGEGSRLTVL.

The gene calls are TRBV7-2 and TRBJ1-2, with 9 bases aligning to TRBD1. The CDR3 sequence is 14 residues long. V lost 5 bases to trimming and J lost 3 bases; unmatched junction nucleotides: 4. The germline V gene has CDR1 SGHTA and CDR2 FQGNSA. CDR3 nucleotides: TGTGCCAGCAGCGCACGGGACAGGGACTATGGCTACACCTTC. As protein: CASSARDRDYGYTF.

A word on this clone: Other nucleotide sequences in the sample specify the same CDR3. The chain couples TRBV5-6 to TRBJ2-1, with 8 bases that match TRBD2. Germline V CDR1 and CDR2: SGHDT, YYEEEE. The CDR3 covers 16 residues. Losses at the gene ends were 0 bases for V and 4 bases for J; bases not matched to a gene: 6. The CDR3 here is CASSLVGAGAYNEQFF. As DNA, the CDR3 is TGTGCCAGCAGCTTGGTCGGAGCGGGGGCTTACAATGAGCAGTTCTTC.

This clone was detected only a few times. J is TRBJ2-5 and V is TRBV7-3; D uncertain. CDR3 length: 14 amino acids. The ends were cut back, 5 bases at V and 5 bases at J, with 15 bases in the middle. The germline V gene encodes CDR1 SGHTA and CDR2 FQGTGA. The CDR3 nucleotides are TGTGCCAGCAGCCCGAACCAGTTGGTGGAGACCCAGTACTTC. Residues: CASSPNQLVETQYF.

The chain is built from TRBV10-3 and TRBJ2-5; D is ambiguous. The germline gives CDR1 ENHRY, CDR2 SYGVKD. This CDR3 comprises 13 residues. V gave up 2 bases and J gave up 5 bases, with 9 bases separating them. For the CDR3, the DNA is TGTGCCATCAGTGAGCGGAGTGTGGAGACCCAGTACTTC. Translated: CAISERSVETQYF.

The chain joins TRBV29-1 to TRBJ2-5, with D perhaps given as TRBD1 or TRBD2 (5 bases each). V lost 7 bases and J lost 4, with 13 bases in between. The CDR3 spans 12 residues. Germline V lookup: CDR1 SQVTM, CDR2 ANQGSEA. The CDR3: CSASMGRETQYF. The CDR3 DNA reads as TGCAGCGCCTCGATGGGACGAGAGACCCAGTACTTC.

In its sample, this clone was seen a few times. CDR3 sequence: CASSAQFHSNQPQHF. The CDR3 DNA sequence: TGTGCCAGCAGTGCTCAGTTTCATAGCAATCAGCCCCAGCATTTT. V is TRBV2 and J is TRBJ1-5; D is ambiguous. From germline, CDR1 is SNHLY and CDR2 FYNNEI. The CDR3 runs 15 residues. V dropped 4 bases and J dropped 0 bases, with 10 bases sitting between them.

This clone was counted a few times. CDR3 sequence (DNA): TGTGCCAGCAGCTTTGGGGGACAGGTTAATCAGCCCCAGCATTTT. It codes for CASSFGGQVNQPQHF. The rearrangement links TRBV5-4 to TRBJ1-5, with 8 bases fitting TRBD1. V trimming: 2 bases; J trimming: 4 bases; junction bases outside the gene matches: 5. Germline V gene sequence: CDR1 SGHNT, CDR2 YYREEE (reference sequence). The CDR3 runs to 15 residues. Together with reference TRBV5-4 and TRBJ1-5, the CDR3 gives the full variable domain: ETGVTQSPTHLIKTRGQQVTLRCSSQSGHNTVSWYQQALGQGPQFIFQYYREEENGRGNFPPRFSGLQFPNYSSELNVNALELDDSALYLCASSFGGQVNQPQHFGDGTRLSIL.

CDR3 residues: CASRGTGSAEAFF. CDR3 in DNA: TGTGCCAGCAGGGGCACAGGGTCGGCTGAAGCTTTCTTT. The chain joins TRBV2 to TRBJ1-1; TRBD1 is a possible D gene (6 bases). Germline V gives CDR1 SNHLY, CDR2 FYNNEI. The CDR3 consists of 13 residues. V was pared by 6 bases and J by 6 bases, with 14 bases between.

V and J are TRBV5-5 and TRBJ2-5, with D perhaps TRBD2 (6 bases). The CDR3 contains 15 residues. V lost 4 bases to trimming and J lost 2 bases, with 15 bases between them. Germline CDR1 is SGHKS and CDR2 is YYEKEE (reference sequence). In nucleotides, the CDR3 is TGTGCCAGCAGCCAGACCGGGACTGTACAAGAGACCCAGTACTTC. It is translated as CASSQTGTVQETQYF. Full variable domain (missing parts from reference TRBV5-5 and TRBJ2-5): DAGVTQSPTHLIKTRGQQVTLRCSPISGHKSVSWYQQVLGQGPQFIFQYYEKEERGRGNFPDRFSARQFPNYSSELNVNALLLGDSALYLCASSQTGTVQETQYFGPGTRLLVL.

This chain links TRBV27 with TRBJ1-1, with D possibly being TRBD1 (5 bases). CDR1 and CDR2 (germline): MNHEY, SMNVEV (reference sequence). The CDR3 loop spans 15 amino acids. The germline V and J ends were trimmed by 3 bases and 5 bases, with 16 bases remaining between them. The CDR3 loop reads CASSFGGVSGTEAFF. The CDR3 region has the DNA TGTGCCAGCAGTTTCGGAGGGGTTTCGGGTACTGAAGCTTTCTTT.